These 23 T cell receptor beta chains came from one sample sequenced in a study of blood T cell repertoires in COVID-19 (dated by TCRdb to the early 2020s). Receptor libraries were prepared by the immunoSEQ multiplex PCR assay. Imported from immuneACCESS, the table was reduced by TCRdb to in-frame sequences with V and J called. These copies leave out some clones; in studies compared against another copy, an unresolved V gene accounts for under half, and the cause of the remainder is not known. This sample comprises approximately 150,000 clones, about 81% of them detected only once. The leading ten clones occupy about 10% of the sample. The specimen sequenced was peripheral blood. Receptors originate from a man in his 60s with active or convalescent COVID-19.

The chain combines TRBV11-2 with TRBJ2-5, with 9 bases aligning to TRBD2. CDR3 size: 15 residues. V lost 3 bases, J lost 5 bases, and 7 bases stayed unmatched. Per germline, CDR1 SGHAT and CDR2 FQNNGV. The CDR3 loop is CASSLNSGRQETQYF. For the CDR3, the DNA is TGTGCCAGCAGCTTGAATAGCGGGAGACAGGAGACCCAGTACTTC.

The chain recombines TRBV7-2 with TRBJ1-3; 8 nucleotides align to TRBD1. The CDR3 is made up of 15 amino acids. The germline V gene encodes CDR1 SGHTA and CDR2 FQGNSA. Unmatched junction bases numbered 6, after V lost 0 bases and J lost 8 bases. The CDR3 sequence is CASSLAGQGRDTIYF. The CDR3 DNA reads TGTGCCAGCAGCTTAGCTGGACAGGGACGGGACACCATATATTTT.

This clone came up once. This chain joins TRBV12-3 or TRBV12-4 and TRBJ1-1; no reliable D call. The CDR3 is 13 residues long. Deletions cut 1 base from V and 6 bases from J, with 9 bases between. The CDR3, as DNA: TGTGCCAGCAGTTTAGTACGGGGTGCTGAAGCTTTCTTT. Amino acids: CASSLVRGAEAFF.

This clone was recorded a few times. The V and J genes are TRBV28 and TRBJ2-7, with TRBD2 identical over 13 bases. This CDR3 is 18 amino acids long. Germline V gives CDR1 MDHEN, CDR2 SYDVKM. The V and J ends lost 2 bases and 2 bases, in that order; junction bases with no gene match: 9. The CDR3 reads CASSLAGRGLAGTYEQYF. The DNA of the CDR3 is TGTGCCAGCAGTTTAGCGGGGAGGGGACTAGCGGGAACCTACGAGCAGTACTTC.

The gene calls are TRBV5-1 and TRBJ1-6; D remains unclear. CDR1 is SGHRS and CDR2 is YFSETQ in the germline V gene. V gave up 3 bases and J gave up 7 bases, with 17 bases separating them. The CDR3 extends over 16 amino acids. The CDR3 loop reads CASSSGRTRENSPLHF. CDR3 nucleotide sequence: TGCGCCAGCAGCTCGGGGAGGACCCGTGAGAATTCACCCCTCCACTTT.

The chain employs TRBV10-2 and TRBJ1-6; 10 bases fit TRBD1. J gave up 9 bases and V 6 bases, and 8 bases lay outside the gene matches. From germline, CDR1 is WSHSY and CDR2 SAAADI. CDR3 size: 15 residues. The CDR3 is CASSGTGTGASPLHF. CDR3 bases: TGCGCCAGCAGCGGGACCGGGACAGGGGCTTCACCCCTCCACTTT.

The chain employs TRBV9 and TRBJ1-2, with TRBD1 identical over 10 bases. The length of the CDR3 is 16 residues. Per the germline V gene, CDR1 is SGDLS and CDR2 is YYNGEE. V shed 2 bases, J shed 5 bases, and the junction held 9 bases outside the gene matches. Here the CDR3 reads CASSVSPGQGLYGYTF. The CDR3 DNA follows: TGTGCCAGCAGCGTTTCACCGGGACAGGGGCTATATGGCTACACCTTC.

The rearrangement links TRBV2 to TRBJ2-7; possibly TRBD2 for D (6 bases). Germline lookup yields CDR1 SNHLY and CDR2 FYNNEI. Trimming shortened V by 4 bases and J by 5 bases, and 9 bases separated the two germline ends. The CDR3 runs 12 residues. CDR3 sequence reads: CASSVGGNEQYF. The CDR3, as DNA: TGTGCCAGCAGTGTTGGGGGGAACGAGCAGTACTTC.

This chain links TRBV3-1 (or the pseudogene TRBV3-2) with TRBJ2-3, with D perhaps matching TRBD2 (5 bases). The germline V gene has CDR1 LGHDT and CDR2 YNNKEL (reference sequence). Trimming pared 1 base from V and 5 bases from J, leaving 13 bases between. The CDR3 runs 15 residues. The CDR3 DNA reads as TGTGCCAGCAGCCAAGTAGGAGGACGGGGAGATACGCAGTATTTT. Its translation is CASSQVGGRGDTQYF.

CDR3 coding DNA: TGTGCCAGCAGCTTAGTGGTAGGGGTGGGCTACACCTTC. Protein product: CASSLVVGVGYTF. The rearrangement joins TRBV11-2 to TRBJ1-2, with a weak D call TRBD1 (5 bases). The CDR3 length is 13 residues. The ends were cut back, 1 base at V and 8 bases at J, with 11 bases in the middle. Germline V gives CDR1 SGHAT, CDR2 FQNNGV.

J is TRBJ2-2 and V is TRBV7-8; weak D call: TRBD2 (5 bases). The CDR3 consists of 14 residues. Between the trimmed V and J ends, which lost 3 bases and 5 bases, there was a span of 10 bases. Germline V gives CDR1 SGHVS, CDR2 FQNEAQ. The CDR3 DNA reads as TGTGCCAGCAGCTTCGCTGGGGAGACCGGGGAGCTGTTTTTT. Translating gives CASSFAGETGELFF. Based on the CDR3 plus reference TRBV7-8 and TRBJ2-2, the full variable domain is GAGVSQSPRYKVAKRGQDVALRCDPISGHVSLFWYQQALGQGPEFLTYFQNEAQLDKSGLPSDRFFAERPEGSVSTLKIQRTQQEDSAVYLCASSFAGETGELFFGEGSRLTVL.

This clone was seen more than once but under ten times. Other DNA sequences from this sample encode an identical CDR3 as well. The chain combines TRBV12-3 or TRBV12-4 with TRBJ1-5; D may be TRBD1 (5 bases). This CDR3 spans 13 amino acids. The V gene lost 3 bases and the J gene lost 4 bases, with 7 bases spanning the gap. For the CDR3, the DNA is TGTGCCAGCAGTTTTACAGGTAATCAGCCCCAGCATTTT. Translating it yields CASSFTGNQPQHF.

The table lists this clone with a count of one. The chain uses TRBV3-1 (or the pseudogene TRBV3-2) and TRBJ2-1; D not resolved. V was cut by 0 bases and J by 10 bases, with 4 bases left in between. Germline lookup yields CDR1 LGHDT and CDR2 YNNKEL (reference sequence). The CDR3 contains 11 residues. The CDR3 here is CASSQDYEQFF. DNA for the CDR3: TGTGCCAGCAGCCAAGACTACGAGCAGTTCTTC.

The genes are TRBV4-1 and TRBJ2-5; 7 nucleotides align to TRBD2. The J segment lost 5 bases and the V segment lost 2 bases, leaving 14 bases of the junction unmatched. Germline loops: CDR1 MGHRA, CDR2 YSYEKL. The CDR3 totals 17 residues. This CDR3 reads CASSQSWTSRVVETQYF. CDR3 coding DNA: TGCGCCAGCAGCCAATCCTGGACTAGTAGAGTTGTGGAGACCCAGTACTTC.

The sample holds a few counts of this clone. V gene TRBV13 combines with J gene TRBJ1-4, with 7 bases matching TRBD1. The CDR3 is 14 residues long. Germline loops: CDR1 PRHDT, CDR2 FYEKMQ (reference sequence). Trimming at V came to 2 bases and at J to 8 bases, leaving 5 bases not matched to a gene. CDR3 protein: CASSLRDRQEKLFF. The CDR3 coding sequence is TGTGCCAGCAGCTTAAGGGACAGACAGGAAAAACTGTTTTTT.

The genes are TRBV7-9 and TRBJ1-1; maybe TRBD1 (6 bases). Germline V gene sequence: CDR1 SEHNR, CDR2 FQNEAQ (reference sequence). There are 14 residues in the CDR3. V dropped 2 bases and J dropped 5 bases, with 12 bases sitting between them. The CDR3 DNA sequence: TGTGCCAGCAGCTTAACTATGGACAGAACTGAAGCTTTCTTT. It codes for CASSLTMDRTEAFF.

The chain carries TRBV5-1 and TRBJ2-7; 7 nucleotides agree with TRBD1. This CDR3 comprises 14 residues. The J segment lost 2 bases and the V segment lost 4 bases, leaving 6 bases of the junction unmatched. Germline V gene data show CDR1 as SGHRS and CDR2 as YFSETQ. In nucleotides, the CDR3 is TGCGCCAGCAGCATAGACAGGGTAGCCTACGAGCAGTACTTC. Translation gives CASSIDRVAYEQYF.

This chain links TRBV6-6 with TRBJ2-5; 11 positions agree with TRBD2. Unmatched junction bases numbered 6, after V lost 7 bases and J lost 5 bases. This CDR3 has 14 residues. The germline gives CDR1 MNHNY, CDR2 SVGAGI (reference sequence). The CDR3 sequence: CASTIAGGLETQYF. The DNA for the CDR3 is TGTGCCAGCACCATAGCGGGGGGGCTGGAGACCCAGTACTTC.

V gene TRBV28 combines with J gene TRBJ2-5, with 7 nucleotides matching TRBD2. V gave up 7 bases and J gave up 2 bases; unmatched junction bases: 4. This CDR3 is built from 13 residues. The germline gives CDR1 MDHEN, CDR2 SYDVKM. The CDR3: CASNGGFQETQYF. The CDR3 nucleotides are TGTGCCAGCAACGGGGGGTTTCAAGAGACCCAGTACTTC.

The rearrangement uses TRBV11-2 and TRBJ2-2, with D maybe TRBD2 (5 bases). The germline CDR1 and CDR2 sequences are SGHAT and FQNNGV. The CDR3 has 15 residues. The V and J ends lost 3 bases and 2 bases respectively, with 10 bases between them. The CDR3 DNA sequence: TGTGCCAGCAGCTTCACTAGGTCTAACACCGGGGAGCTGTTTTTT. This codes for CASSFTRSNTGELFF. The full variable domain, rest sourced from reference TRBV11-2 and TRBJ2-2, is EAGVAQSPRYKIIEKRQSVAFWCNPISGHATLYWYQQILGQGPKLLIQFQNNGVVDDSQLPKDRFSAERLKGVDSTLKIQPAKLEDSAVYLCASSFTRSNTGELFFGEGSRLTVL.

The genes are TRBV11-1 and TRBJ2-7, with a tentative D call TRBD2 (5 bases). This CDR3 has 16 amino acids. Between the trimmed V and J ends, which lost 2 bases and 0 bases, there was a span of 14 bases. Germline assignment: CDR1 SGHAT and CDR2 FQDESV (reference sequence). DNA of the CDR3: TGTGCCAGCAGCTTAACCCCAGCGGTAAGCTCCTACGAGCAGTACTTC. It codes for CASSLTPAVSSYEQYF.

The chain has TRBV28 and TRBJ2-7, with D possibly matching TRBD2 (6 bases). V was shortened by 5 bases and J by 1 base, with 18 bases between the two germline ends. Germline V gene sequence: CDR1 MDHEN, CDR2 SYDVKM. This CDR3 is 16 amino acids long. DNA of the CDR3: TGTGCCAGCAGTAGCGCCGGGACTCGCGATTCCTACGAGCAGTACTTC. As protein: CASSSAGTRDSYEQYF. Combining the CDR3 with reference TRBV28 and TRBJ2-7 gives the whole variable domain DVKVTQSSRYLVKRTGEKVFLECVQDMDHENMFWYRQDPGLGLRLIYFSYDVKMKEKGDIPEGYSVSREKKERFSLILESASTNQTSMYLCASSSAGTRDSYEQYFGPGTRLTVT.

The chain is built from TRBV19 and TRBJ2-7, with D possibly TRBD2 on 7 matching bases. The germline CDR1 and CDR2 sequences are LNHDA and SQIVND (reference sequence). V lost 5 bases to trimming and J lost 2 bases, with 19 bases between them. This CDR3 contains 16 residues. CDR3 protein: CASSVRGGGAAYEQYF. DNA for the CDR3: TGTGCCAGTAGTGTCCGGGGAGGGGGAGCCGCCTACGAGCAGTACTTC.